The entry below describes one TCR beta chain. Clones were sequenced by immunoSEQ multiplex PCR, and TCRdb holds only the in-frame ones, with some missing. The data contain hundreds of thousands of clones, around 84% of them singletons. This sample is part of a study of blood T cell repertoires in COVID-19. Study overall: The United States, Italy and Spain provided the acute and convalescent COVID-19 samples. T cells, B-cell-depleted T cells, or PBMCs provided the cDNA or gDNA that served as material.

CDR3 size: 14 residues. Germline V gives CDR1 KGHDR, CDR2 SFDVKD. V lost 1 base to trimming and J lost 7 bases, with 12 bases between them. Input material: PBMCs or T cells enriched from blood (not recorded which). This TCR was recovered from a woman in her forties or fifties who had recovered from COVID-19. The chain has TRBV24-1 and TRBJ1-1; D is undetermined. The CDR3: CATSDFSRPLEAFF. In DNA, the CDR3 is TGTGCCACCAGTGATTTTAGCCGCCCCCTTGAAGCTTTCTTT.